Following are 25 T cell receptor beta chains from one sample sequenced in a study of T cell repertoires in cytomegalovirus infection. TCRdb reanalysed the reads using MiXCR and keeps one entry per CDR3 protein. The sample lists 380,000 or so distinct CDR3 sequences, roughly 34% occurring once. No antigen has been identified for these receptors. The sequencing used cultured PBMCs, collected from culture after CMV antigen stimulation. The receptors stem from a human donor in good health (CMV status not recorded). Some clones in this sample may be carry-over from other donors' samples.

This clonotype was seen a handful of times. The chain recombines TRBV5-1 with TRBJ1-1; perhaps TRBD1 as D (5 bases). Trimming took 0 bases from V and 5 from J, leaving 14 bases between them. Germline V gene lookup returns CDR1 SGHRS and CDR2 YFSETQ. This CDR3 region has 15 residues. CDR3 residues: CASSLDAGSWTEAFF. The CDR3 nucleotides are TGCGCCAGCAGCTTGGACGCAGGGAGCTGGACTGAAGCTTTCTTT.

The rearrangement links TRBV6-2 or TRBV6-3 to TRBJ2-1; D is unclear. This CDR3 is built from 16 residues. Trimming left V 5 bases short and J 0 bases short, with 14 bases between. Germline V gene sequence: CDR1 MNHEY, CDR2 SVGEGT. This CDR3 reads CASSAHRVSSYNEQFF. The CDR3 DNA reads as TGTGCCAGCAGTGCCCATAGGGTTTCCTCCTACAATGAGCAGTTCTTC.

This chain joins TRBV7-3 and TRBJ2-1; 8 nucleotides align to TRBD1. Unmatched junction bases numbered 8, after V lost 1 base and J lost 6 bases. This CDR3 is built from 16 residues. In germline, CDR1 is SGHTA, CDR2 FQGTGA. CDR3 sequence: CASSLSGVGQGNEQFF. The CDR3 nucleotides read TGTGCCAGCAGCTTAAGTGGAGTAGGACAGGGCAATGAGCAGTTCTTC.

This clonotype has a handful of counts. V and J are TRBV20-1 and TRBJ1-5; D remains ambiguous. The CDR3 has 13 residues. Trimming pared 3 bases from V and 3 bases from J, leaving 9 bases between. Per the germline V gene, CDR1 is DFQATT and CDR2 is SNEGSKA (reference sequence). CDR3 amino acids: CSARDALNQPQHF. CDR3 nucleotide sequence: TGCAGTGCTAGGGACGCACTCAATCAGCCCCAGCATTTT.

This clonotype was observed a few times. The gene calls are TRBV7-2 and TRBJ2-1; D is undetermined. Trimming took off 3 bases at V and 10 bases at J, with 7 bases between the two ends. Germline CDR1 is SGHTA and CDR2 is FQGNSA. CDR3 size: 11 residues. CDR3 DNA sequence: TGTGCCAGCAGCTTTTCCTGGGAGCAGTTCTTC. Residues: CASSFSWEQFF.

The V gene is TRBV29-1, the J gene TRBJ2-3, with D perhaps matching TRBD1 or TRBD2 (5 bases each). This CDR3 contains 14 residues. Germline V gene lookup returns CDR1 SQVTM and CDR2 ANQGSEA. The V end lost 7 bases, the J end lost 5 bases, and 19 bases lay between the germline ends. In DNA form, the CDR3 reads TGCAGCGCTAACCGCAGGGACCAACAAGATACGCAGTATTTT. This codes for CSANRRDQQDTQYF.

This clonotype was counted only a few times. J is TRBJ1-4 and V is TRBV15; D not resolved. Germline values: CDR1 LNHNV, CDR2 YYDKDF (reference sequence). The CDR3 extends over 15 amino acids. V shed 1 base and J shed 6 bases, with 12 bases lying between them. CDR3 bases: TGTGCCACCAGCAGAGGAGAGGGTGGTGATGAAAAACTGTTTTTT. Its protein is CATSRGEGGDEKLFF.

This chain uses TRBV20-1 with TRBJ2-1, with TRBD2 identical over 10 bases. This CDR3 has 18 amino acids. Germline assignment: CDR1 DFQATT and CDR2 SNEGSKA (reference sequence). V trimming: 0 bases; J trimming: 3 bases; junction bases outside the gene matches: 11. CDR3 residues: CSARDGGWLAGVYNEQFF. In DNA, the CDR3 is TGCAGTGCTAGAGATGGCGGTTGGCTAGCGGGAGTCTACAATGAGCAGTTCTTC.

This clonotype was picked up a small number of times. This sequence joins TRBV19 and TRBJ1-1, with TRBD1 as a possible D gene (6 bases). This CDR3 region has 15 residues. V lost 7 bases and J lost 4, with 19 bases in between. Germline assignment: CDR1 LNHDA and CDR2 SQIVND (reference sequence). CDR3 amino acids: CASTLAGGRVTEAFF. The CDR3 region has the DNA TGTGCCAGTACTCTCGCGGGGGGGCGCGTCACTGAAGCTTTCTTT. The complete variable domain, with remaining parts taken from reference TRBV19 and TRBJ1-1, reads DGGITQSPKYLFRKEGQNVTLSCEQNLNHDAMYWYRQDPGQGLRLIYYSQIVNDFQKGDIAEGYSVSREKKESFPLTVTSAQKNPTAFYLCASTLAGGRVTEAFFGQGTRLTVV.

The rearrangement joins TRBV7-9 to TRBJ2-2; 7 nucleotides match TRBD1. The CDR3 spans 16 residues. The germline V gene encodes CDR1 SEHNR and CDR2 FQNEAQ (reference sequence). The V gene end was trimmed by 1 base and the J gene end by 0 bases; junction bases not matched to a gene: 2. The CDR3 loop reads CASSLEGGSNTGELFF. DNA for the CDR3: TGTGCCAGCAGCTTAGAAGGGGGCTCGAACACCGGGGAGCTGTTTTTT. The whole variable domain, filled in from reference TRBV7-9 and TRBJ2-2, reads DTGVSQNPRHKITKRGQNVTFRCDPISEHNRLYWYRQTLGQGPEFLTYFQNEAQLEKSRLLSDRFSAERPKGSFSTLEIQRTEQGDSAMYLCASSLEGGSNTGELFFGEGSRLTVL.

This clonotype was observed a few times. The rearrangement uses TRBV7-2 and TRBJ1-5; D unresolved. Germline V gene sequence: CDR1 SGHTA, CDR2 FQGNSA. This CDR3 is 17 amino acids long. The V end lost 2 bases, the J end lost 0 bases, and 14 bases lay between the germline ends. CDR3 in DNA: TGTGCCAGCAGCTTACGGTTTGATACAATTAGCAATCAGCCCCAGCATTTT. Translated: CASSLRFDTISNQPQHF.

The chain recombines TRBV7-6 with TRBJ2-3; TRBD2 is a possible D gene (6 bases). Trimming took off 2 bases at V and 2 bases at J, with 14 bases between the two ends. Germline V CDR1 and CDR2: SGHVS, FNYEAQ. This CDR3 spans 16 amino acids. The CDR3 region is CASSLSGSGTTDTQYF. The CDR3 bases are TGTGCCAGCAGCTTATCGGGTAGCGGTACCACAGATACGCAGTATTTT.

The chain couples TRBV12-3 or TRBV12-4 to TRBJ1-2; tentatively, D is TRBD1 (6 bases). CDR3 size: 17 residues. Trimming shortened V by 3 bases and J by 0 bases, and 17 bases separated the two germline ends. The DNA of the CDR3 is TGTGCCAGCAGTTTGGGGCAACAGGGTTCTACTAACTATGGCTACACCTTC. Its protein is CASSLGQQGSTNYGYTF.

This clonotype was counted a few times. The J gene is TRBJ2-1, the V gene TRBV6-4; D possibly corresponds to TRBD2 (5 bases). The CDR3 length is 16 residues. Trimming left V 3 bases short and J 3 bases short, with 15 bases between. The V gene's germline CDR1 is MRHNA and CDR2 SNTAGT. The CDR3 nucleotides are TGTGCCAGCAGTGATCGGACTTCTTCCCTCTACAATGAGCAGTTCTTC. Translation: CASSDRTSSLYNEQFF.

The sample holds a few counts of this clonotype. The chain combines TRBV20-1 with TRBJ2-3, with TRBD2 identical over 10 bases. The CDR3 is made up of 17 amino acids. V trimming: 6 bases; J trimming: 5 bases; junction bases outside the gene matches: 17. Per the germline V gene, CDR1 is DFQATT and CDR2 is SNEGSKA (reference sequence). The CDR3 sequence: CSAELRTSGIIGDTQYF. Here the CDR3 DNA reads TGCAGTGCGGAACTGCGAACTAGCGGGATCATAGGAGATACGCAGTATTTT.

CDR3 loop: CASSLEIYTQYF. In DNA, the CDR3 is TGTGCCAGCAGCTTAGAAATTTATACGCAGTATTTT. The chain combines TRBV7-8 with TRBJ2-3; D is ambiguous. CDR1 and CDR2 (germline): SGHVS, FQNEAQ. The CDR3 extends over 12 amino acids. Between the trimmed V and J ends, which lost 1 base and 7 bases, there was a span of 6 bases.

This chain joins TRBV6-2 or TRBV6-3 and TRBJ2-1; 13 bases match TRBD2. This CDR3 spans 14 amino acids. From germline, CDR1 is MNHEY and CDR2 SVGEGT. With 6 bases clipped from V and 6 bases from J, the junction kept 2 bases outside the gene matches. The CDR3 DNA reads TGTGCCAGCAGCGGGACTAGCGGGGCCAATGAGCAGTTCTTC. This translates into CASSGTSGANEQFF.

CDR3 loop: CASSLEGMATEAFF. Here the CDR3 DNA reads TGTGCCAGCAGCTTAGAGGGGATGGCCACTGAAGCTTTCTTT. The V gene is TRBV7-6, the J gene TRBJ1-1; D perhaps matches TRBD1 (5 bases). The V gene lost 1 base and the J gene lost 4 bases, with 10 bases spanning the gap. This CDR3 region has 14 residues. Germline CDR1 SGHVS, CDR2 FNYEAQ.

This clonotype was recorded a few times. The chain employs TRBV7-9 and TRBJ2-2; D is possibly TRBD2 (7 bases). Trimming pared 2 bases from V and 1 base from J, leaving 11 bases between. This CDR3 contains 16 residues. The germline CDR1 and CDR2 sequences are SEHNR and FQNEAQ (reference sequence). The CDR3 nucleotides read TGTGCCAGCAGCTTATACGGGGGGCTGAACACCGGGGAGCTGTTTTTT. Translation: CASSLYGGLNTGELFF.

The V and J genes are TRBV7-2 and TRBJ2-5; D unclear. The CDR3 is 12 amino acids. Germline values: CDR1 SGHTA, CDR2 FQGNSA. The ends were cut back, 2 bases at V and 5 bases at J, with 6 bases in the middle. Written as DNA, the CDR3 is TGTGCCAGCAGCTTAATGTCCGAGACCCAGTACTTC. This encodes CASSLMSETQYF.

The CDR3 region is CASSEGGNEQYF. In DNA form, the CDR3 reads TGTGCCAGCAGTGAAGGAGGGAACGAGCAGTACTTC. This chain connects TRBV2 to TRBJ2-7, with D possibly TRBD2 on 5 matching bases. Germline V CDR1 and CDR2: SNHLY, FYNNEI. The length of the CDR3 is 12 residues. The V end was cut by 1 base, the J end by 5 bases, with 6 bases between.

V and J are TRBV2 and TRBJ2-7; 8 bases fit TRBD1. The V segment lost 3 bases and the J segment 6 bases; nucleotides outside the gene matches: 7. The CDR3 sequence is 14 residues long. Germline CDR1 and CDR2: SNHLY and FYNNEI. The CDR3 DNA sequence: TGTGCCAGCAGTGATCAGGGGGCGCGACTCGAGCAGTACGTC. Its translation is CASSDQGARLEQYV.

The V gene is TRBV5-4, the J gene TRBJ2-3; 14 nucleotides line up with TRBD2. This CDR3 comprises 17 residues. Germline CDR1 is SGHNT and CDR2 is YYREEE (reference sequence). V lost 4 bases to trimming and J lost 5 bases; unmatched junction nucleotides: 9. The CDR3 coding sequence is TGTGCCAGCAGCGATATGGGACTAGCGGGAGTGAGAGATACGCAGTATTTT. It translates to CASSDMGLAGVRDTQYF.

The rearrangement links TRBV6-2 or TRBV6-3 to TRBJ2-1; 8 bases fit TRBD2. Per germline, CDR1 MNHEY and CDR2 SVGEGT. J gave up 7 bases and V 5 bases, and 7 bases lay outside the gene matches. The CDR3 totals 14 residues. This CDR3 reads CASSTWGLGNEQFF. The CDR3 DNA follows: TGTGCCAGCAGTACCTGGGGACTAGGAAATGAGCAGTTCTTC.

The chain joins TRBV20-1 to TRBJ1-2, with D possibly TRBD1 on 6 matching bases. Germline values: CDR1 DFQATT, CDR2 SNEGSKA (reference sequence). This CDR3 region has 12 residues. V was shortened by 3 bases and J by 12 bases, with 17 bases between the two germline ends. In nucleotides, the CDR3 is TGCAGTGCTAGCCGTCAGGGACAACGCAACACCTTC. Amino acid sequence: CSASRQGQRNTF.